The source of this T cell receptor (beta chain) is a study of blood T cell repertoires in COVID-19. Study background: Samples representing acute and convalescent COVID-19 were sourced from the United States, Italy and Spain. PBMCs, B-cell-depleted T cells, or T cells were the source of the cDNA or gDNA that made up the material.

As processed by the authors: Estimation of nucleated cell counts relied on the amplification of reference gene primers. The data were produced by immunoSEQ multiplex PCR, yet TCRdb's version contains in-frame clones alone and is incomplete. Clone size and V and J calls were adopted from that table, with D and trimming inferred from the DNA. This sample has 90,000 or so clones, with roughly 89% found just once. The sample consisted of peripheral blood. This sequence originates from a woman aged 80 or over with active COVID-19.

The CDR3 loop reads CASSVELAGGQYF. The CDR3 coding sequence is TGTGCCAGCAGCGTAGAACTAGCGGGAGGGCAGTACTTC. This chain uses TRBV9 with TRBJ2-7; 12 bases agree with TRBD2. V lost 0 bases and J lost 9; bases outside the gene matches: 1. The CDR3 sequence is 13 residues long. Germline assignment: CDR1 SGDLS and CDR2 YYNGEE.